This T cell receptor beta chain is from a study of blood T cell repertoires in COVID-19. CDR3 length equals 17 residues. Looked up from germline, CDR1 is SGHAT and CDR2 is FQNNGV. The germline V and J ends were trimmed by 5 bases and 0 bases, with 20 bases remaining between them. Assay used: immunoSEQ multiplex PCR; TCRdb lists only in-frame clones, some missing. The sample lists fewer than 350,000 clones; around nine tenths were seen once. This clone was found a few times. The TCR sequence derives from a woman in her twenties or thirties who had been exposed to COVID-19. The V gene is TRBV11-2, the J gene TRBJ2-7; a possible D gene is TRBD2 (5 bases). The source material was PBMCs or T cells enriched from blood (not recorded which). CDR3 amino acids: CASSRGPSAGPSYEQYF. CDR3 nucleotides: TGTGCCAGCAGCCGAGGCCCCTCGGCGGGTCCCTCCTACGAGCAGTACTTC.